These 2 T cell receptor beta chains were all obtained from the same sample, sequenced in a study of shared clonotypes between healthy human individuals. Libraries were prepared by immunoSEQ multiplex PCR; TCRdb keeps only in-frame clonotypes and omits some of them. This table holds about 700,000 clones, about 91% found once. Naivety among CD8 cells was defined by CD45RO negativity and positive CCR7 selection, thereby excluding terminally differentiated effector memory CD45RA+ cells. The specimen sequenced was naive CD8+ T cells sorted from blood. The receptors derive from a man aged 25-45 years in good health.

This chain links TRBV11-2 with TRBJ2-7, with D perhaps matching TRBD1 (5 bases). Trimming pared 1 base from V and 1 base from J, leaving 11 bases between. Per germline, CDR1 SGHAT and CDR2 FQNNGV. The CDR3 is 15 amino acids. The CDR3 loop is CASSLVTQGSYEQYF. CDR3 DNA sequence: TGTGCCAGCAGCTTAGTGACTCAGGGTTCCTACGAGCAGTACTTC.

This chain joins TRBV4-3 and TRBJ1-2; no reliable D call. CDR3 size: 15 residues. Per germline, CDR1 LGHNA and CDR2 YSLEER. Trimming shortened V by 1 base and J by 0 bases, and 9 bases separated the two germline ends. CDR3 sequence reads: CASSQGAAPNYGYTF. DNA for the CDR3: TGCGCCAGCAGCCAAGGGGCGGCACCTAACTATGGCTACACCTTC.